One T cell receptor (beta chain) is described in this entry. The data belong to a study of CD8+ T cells in alopecia areata. Study at large: Patients in the treated group were given tofacitinib by mouth, 5 to 10 mg twice a day. Treatment ran 6 to 18 months, with 6 months of follow-up afterward.

Extracted RNA was reverse transcribed into cDNA, the sequencing template. Repertoires were generated with immunoSEQ multiplex PCR, while TCRdb's copy carries only in-frame clones and drops some. The table includes 170,000 or so clones, about 53% detected once. The treatment here: oral pan-JAK inhibitor, 5-10 mg twice daily. Individuals with alopecia areata gave both lesional scalp punch biopsies and peripheral blood for collection. Using a FACSAria, the CD4+ and CD8+ T cells were sorted from the PBMCs. The CDR3 covers 15 residues. The V and J ends lost 1 base and 10 bases respectively, with 17 bases between them. CDR1 and CDR2 (germline): SGHTA, FQGTGA.

The chain couples TRBV7-3 to TRBJ2-1, with D possibly being TRBD2 (7 bases). The sample here was CD8+ T cells sorted from blood, taken at week 24, from a patient treated with tofacitinib. The sequence came from a human donor with alopecia areata. The CDR3 here is CASSLSLAGAQEQFF. CDR3 in DNA: TGTGCCAGCAGCTTAAGTCTGGCGGGGGCGCAGGAGCAGTTCTTC. The complete variable domain, with remaining parts taken from reference TRBV7-3 and TRBJ2-1, reads GAGVSQTPSNKVTEKGKYVELRCDPISGHTALYWYRQSLGQGPEFLIYFQGTGAADDSGLPNDRFFAVRPEGSVSTLKIQRTERGDSAVYLCASSLSLAGAQEQFFGPGTRLTVL.